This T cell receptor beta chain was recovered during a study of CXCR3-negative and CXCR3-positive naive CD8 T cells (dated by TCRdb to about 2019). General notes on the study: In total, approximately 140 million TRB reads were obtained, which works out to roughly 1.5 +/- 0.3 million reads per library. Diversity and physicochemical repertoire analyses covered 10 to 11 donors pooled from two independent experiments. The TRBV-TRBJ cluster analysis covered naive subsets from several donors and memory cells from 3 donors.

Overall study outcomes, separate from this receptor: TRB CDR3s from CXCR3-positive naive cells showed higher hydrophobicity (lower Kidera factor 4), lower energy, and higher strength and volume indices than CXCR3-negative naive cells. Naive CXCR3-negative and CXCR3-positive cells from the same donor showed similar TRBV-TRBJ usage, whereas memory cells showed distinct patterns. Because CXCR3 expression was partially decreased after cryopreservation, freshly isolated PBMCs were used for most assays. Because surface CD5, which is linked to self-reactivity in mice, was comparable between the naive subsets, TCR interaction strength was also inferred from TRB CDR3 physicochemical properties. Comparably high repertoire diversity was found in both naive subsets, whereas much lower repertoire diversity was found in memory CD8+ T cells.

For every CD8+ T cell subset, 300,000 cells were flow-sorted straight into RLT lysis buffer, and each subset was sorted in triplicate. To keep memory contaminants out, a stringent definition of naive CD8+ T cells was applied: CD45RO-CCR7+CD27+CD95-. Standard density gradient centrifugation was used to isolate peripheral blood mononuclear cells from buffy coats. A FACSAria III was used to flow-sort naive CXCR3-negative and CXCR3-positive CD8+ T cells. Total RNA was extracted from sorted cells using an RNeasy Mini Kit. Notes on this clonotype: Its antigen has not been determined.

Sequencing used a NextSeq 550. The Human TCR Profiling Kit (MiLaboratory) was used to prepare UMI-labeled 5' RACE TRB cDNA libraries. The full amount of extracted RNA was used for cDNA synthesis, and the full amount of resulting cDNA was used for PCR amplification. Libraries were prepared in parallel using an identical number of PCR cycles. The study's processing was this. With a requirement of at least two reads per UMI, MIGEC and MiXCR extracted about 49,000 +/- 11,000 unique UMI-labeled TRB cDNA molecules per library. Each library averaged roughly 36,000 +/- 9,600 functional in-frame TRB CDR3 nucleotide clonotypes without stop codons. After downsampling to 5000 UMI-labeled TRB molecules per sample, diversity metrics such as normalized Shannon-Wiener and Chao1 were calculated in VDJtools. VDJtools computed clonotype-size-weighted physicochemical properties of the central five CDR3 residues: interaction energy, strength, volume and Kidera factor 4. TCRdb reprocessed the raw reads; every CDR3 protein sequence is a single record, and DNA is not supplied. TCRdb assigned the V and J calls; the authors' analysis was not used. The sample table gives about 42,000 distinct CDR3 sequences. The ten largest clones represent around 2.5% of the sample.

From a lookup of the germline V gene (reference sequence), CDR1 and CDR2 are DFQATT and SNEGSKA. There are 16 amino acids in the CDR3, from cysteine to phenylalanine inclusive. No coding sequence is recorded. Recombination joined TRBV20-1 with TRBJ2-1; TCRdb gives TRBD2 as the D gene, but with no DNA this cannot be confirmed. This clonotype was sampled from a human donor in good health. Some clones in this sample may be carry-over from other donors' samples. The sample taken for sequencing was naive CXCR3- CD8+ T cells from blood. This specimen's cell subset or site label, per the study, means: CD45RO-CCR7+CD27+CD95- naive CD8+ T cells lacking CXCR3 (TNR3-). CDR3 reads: CSAKRPGTSGGYEQFF.